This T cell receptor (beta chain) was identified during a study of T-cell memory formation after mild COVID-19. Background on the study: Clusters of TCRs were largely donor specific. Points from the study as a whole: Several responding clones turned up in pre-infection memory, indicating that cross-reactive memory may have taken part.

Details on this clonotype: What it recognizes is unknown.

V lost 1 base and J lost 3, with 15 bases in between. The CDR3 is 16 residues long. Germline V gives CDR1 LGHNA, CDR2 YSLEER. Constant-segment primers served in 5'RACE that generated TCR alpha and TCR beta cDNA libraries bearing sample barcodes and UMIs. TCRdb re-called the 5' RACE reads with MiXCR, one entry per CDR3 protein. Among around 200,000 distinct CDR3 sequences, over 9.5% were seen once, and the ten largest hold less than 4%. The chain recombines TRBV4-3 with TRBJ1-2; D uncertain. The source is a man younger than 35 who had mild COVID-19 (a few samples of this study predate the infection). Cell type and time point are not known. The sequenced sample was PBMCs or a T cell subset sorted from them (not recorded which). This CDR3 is CASSQVVTGPHYGYTF. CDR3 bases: TGCGCCAGCAGCCAAGTGGTGACGGGTCCCCACTATGGCTACACCTTC.